The 10 T cell receptor beta chains reported below all come from one sample, sequenced in a study of cytomegalovirus exposure and HLA in healthy donors. PCR primers comprised 60 Vbeta and 13 Jbeta primers. Assay: immunoSEQ multiplex PCR; the TCRdb copy retains only in-frame clones and omits some. This table holds some 140,000 clones, over 60% found once. The source material was PBMCs. These receptors were obtained from a male donor in good health and CMV-seropositive.

Only a few counts were recorded for this clone. J is TRBJ2-5 and V is TRBV5-6; 8 bases map to TRBD1. The better agreement between TRBJ2-7 and the DNA end casts doubt on the J call. Per germline, CDR1 SGHDT and CDR2 YYEEEE. The CDR3 spans 16 residues. This CDR3 is CASSLEGQGPVYEQYF. The CDR3 region has the DNA TGTGCCAGCAGCTTGGAAGGACAGGGACCCGTTTACGAGCAGTACTTC.

This sequence joins TRBV28 and TRBJ2-7; 7 bases are a match to TRBD2. The V and J ends lost 3 bases and 2 bases, in that order; junction bases with no gene match: 7. This CDR3 comprises 15 residues. Germline V CDR1 and CDR2: MDHEN, SYDVKM. The CDR3 DNA sequence: TGTGCCAGCAGTTTGCAGTCGGCGGGAGCCTACGAGCAGTACTTC. Translating gives CASSLQSAGAYEQYF.

The genes are TRBV7-9 and TRBJ2-7; 9 bases match TRBD1. J gave up 2 bases and V 5 bases, and 4 bases lay outside the gene matches. Germline values: CDR1 SEHNR, CDR2 FQNEAQ (reference sequence). The CDR3 length is 14 residues. The CDR3 DNA sequence: TGTGCCAGCAGCGCGAGGGACAGGGCCTACGAGCAGTACTTC. Translating gives CASSARDRAYEQYF.

The chain joins TRBV6-5 to TRBJ2-7, with a weak D call TRBD1 (6 bases). The CDR3 is made up of 12 amino acids. Trimming shortened V by 6 bases and J by 3 bases, and 9 bases separated the two germline ends. Germline V CDR1 and CDR2: MNHEY, SVGAGI. The CDR3 sequence: CASSQGGYEQYF. The CDR3, as DNA: TGTGCCAGCAGCCAAGGGGGCTACGAGCAGTACTTC.

The chain is built from TRBV6-6 and TRBJ1-2, with 8 bases that match TRBD1. Germline CDR1 reads MNHNY; CDR2 reads SVGAGI (reference sequence). There are 14 residues in the CDR3. The J segment lost 2 bases and the V segment lost 2 bases, leaving 1 base of the junction unmatched. As DNA, the CDR3 is TGTGCCAGCAGTTACCGGGACAGGAACTATGGCTACACCTTC. It codes for CASSYRDRNYGYTF.

The chain couples TRBV7-9 to TRBJ1-5, with 7 bases aligning to TRBD1. Germline V gene data show CDR1 as SEHNR and CDR2 as FQNEAQ (reference sequence). This CDR3 comprises 17 residues. Trimming removed 1 base from V and 0 bases from J; junction bases left unmatched: 6. The CDR3: CASSLEDRSNSNQPQHF. DNA for the CDR3: TGTGCCAGCAGCTTAGAGGACAGGTCGAATAGCAATCAGCCCCAGCATTTT.

J is TRBJ2-1 and V is TRBV18; 7 bases align to TRBD2. Trimming cost V 7 bases and J 7 bases; bases outside gene matches: 10. The CDR3 length is 14 residues. Germline CDR1 KGHSH, CDR2 LQKENI. In nucleotides, the CDR3 is TGTGCCAGCTGGTCCGGGACTAACCCGAATGAGCAGTTCTTC. Translated, it gives CASWSGTNPNEQFF.

The chain combines TRBV7-6 with TRBJ1-6; 7 bases are a match to TRBD1. Per germline, CDR1 SGHVS and CDR2 FNYEAQ. CDR3 length: 16 residues. V trimming: 1 base; J trimming: 7 bases; junction bases outside the gene matches: 7. CDR3 protein: CASSLGTGTANSPLHF. CDR3 DNA sequence: TGTGCCAGCAGCTTAGGGACCGGGACAGCAAATTCACCCCTCCACTTT.

This chain joins TRBV19 and TRBJ2-3; no reliable D call. With 5 bases removed from V and 2 bases from J, the gap between germline ends came to 8 bases. Germline-derived CDR1 and CDR2 are LNHDA and SQIVND (reference sequence). The CDR3 is 13 amino acids. The CDR3 here is CASSPRVTDTQYF. DNA of the CDR3: TGTGCCAGTAGTCCCCGAGTCACAGATACGCAGTATTTT.

The chain couples TRBV2 to TRBJ2-3; D is unresolved. Germline V gene sequence: CDR1 SNHLY, CDR2 FYNNEI. V was cut by 2 bases and J by 6 bases, with 12 bases left in between. This CDR3 spans 14 amino acids. As DNA, the CDR3 is TGTGCCAGCAGTGAAAGTTCGGCAGCGGATACGCAGTATTTT. Protein: CASSESSAADTQYF.